This T cell receptor (beta chain) derives from a study of blood T cell repertoires in COVID-19 (dated by TCRdb to about 2020). At the level of the whole study: The collaborator samples originated in the United States, Italy and Spain and spanned the acute and convalescent phases of COVID-19. The prospective study material was composed of cDNA or gDNA derived from T cells, B-cell-depleted T cells, or PBMCs. The dataset comprised deeply sampled blood TCRbeta repertoires from subjects exposed to, actively infected with, or recovered from COVID-19. The repertoires were released in a freely available public database meant as a resource for research on the immune response to SARS-CoV-2. Samples came from the ongoing ImmuneRACE study (first 160 participants) plus 1,254 subjects from 6 global collaborators. Sample metadata almost always included a de-identified subject ID, COVID-19 status, age in years and sex. Where available, HLA class I and class II types were taken from metadata supplied by the sample provider and were not determined by assay-based typing.

What the study reported, not specific to this receptor: The quantity of clinical and demographic metadata differed by source and by participant and was supplied without curation.

This clone is categorized as medium-sized (0.01 to 0.1%). The antigen this receptor binds is unknown. No per-base quality is available; no much larger clone lies one base away. Participants in the prospective study were enrolled through a virtual design, were aged roughly 18 to 100 years, and lived in about 25 United States geographic areas. Cohort assignment in the prospective study relied on participant-reported clinical history from a screening survey and a study questionnaire. Recovered participants in ImmuneRACE Cohort 3 were defined as having two consecutive negative NP/OP PCR tests, clearance from a healthcare professional, or resolution of symptoms. In the prospective study, mobile phlebotomists collected whole blood, serum and a nasopharyngeal or oropharyngeal swab from each participant. Over an approximately 2-month period, participants in the prospective study had the option of providing additional blood draws and questionnaires. Before DNA extraction, blood samples from the prospective study were shipped at room temperature or frozen.

CDR1 LNHDA and CDR2 SQIVND were looked up in the germline V gene (reference sequence). V is cut by 7 bases and J by 8 bases, and the space between the germline ends is 11 bases. Counted from cysteine to phenylalanine, this CDR3 has 12 amino acids. The only DNA kept is the CDR3, 36 bases in frame from the first base. TCRbeta CDR3 regions were amplified from genomic DNA using the immunoSEQ Assay, a bias-controlled multiplex PCR. The study's own analysis went as follows. Within the assay, amplification of reference gene primers was used to estimate how many nucleated cells each sample contained. Sequence reads were collapsed and filtered to measure the absolute abundance of every unique TCRbeta CDR3 rearrangement. For each sample, productive Simpson clonality was calculated by taking the square root of Simpson's diversity index across productive rearrangements. The clones in this table, taken by TCRdb from immuneACCESS, are in-frame only. Not every clone is retained; where verified, under half of the shortfall comes from an unresolved V gene, and the cause of the rest is unknown. V, J and clone size were drawn from that table, and D and trimming were deduced from the DNA. This sample is represented by about 240,000 clones; approximately 90% of them were singletons. The biggest ten clones account for approximately 3.7% of the sample.

Sequenced: PBMCs or T cells enriched from blood (not recorded which). The V gene is TRBV19 and the J gene is TRBJ2-2; no D gene call is confident. The receptor was derived from a woman aged 25 to 45 who had recovered from COVID-19. The nucleotides read TGTGCCAGTACCACACTATCGGGGGAGCTGTTTTTT. This sequence encodes CASTTLSGELFF.